This T cell receptor (beta chain) was documented in a study of blood T cell repertoires in COVID-19 (dated by TCRdb to the early 2020s). Context from the whole study: Samples covering the acute and convalescent phases of COVID-19 were provided by collaborators in the United States, Italy and Spain. The prospective study material was composed of cDNA or gDNA derived from T cells, B-cell-depleted T cells, or PBMCs. Subjects who had been exposed to COVID-19, were actively infected with it, or had recovered from it provided the deeply sampled blood TCRbeta repertoires that made up the dataset. A freely available public database, intended as a resource for researchers studying the immune response to SARS-CoV-2, is where the repertoires were released. Samples were obtained from the ongoing ImmuneRACE study (first 160 participants) and from 1,000 to 1,500 subjects provided by 6 global collaborators. Nearly every sample came with metadata listing a de-identified subject ID, COVID-19 status, age in years and sex. Where available, HLA class I and class II types were obtained from metadata supplied by the sample provider rather than from assay-based typing. The full study reports these points: Clinical and demographic metadata were provided uncurated, with the amount varying by source and participant.

The collaborating institutions used their own protocols to collect whole blood in K2EDTA tubes. For TCRbeta analysis, collaborators shipped samples as frozen whole blood, isolated PBMCs, or DNA extracted from either of those sample types. As regards this clone: The antigen this receptor binds is unknown. Base qualities are not recorded, but no much larger clone differs from it by a single base.

TCRbeta CDR3 regions were amplified from genomic DNA using the immunoSEQ Assay, a bias-controlled multiplex PCR. The study's processing was this. The number of nucleated cells in each sample was estimated from the amplification of reference gene primers within the assay. To quantify the absolute abundance of each unique TCRbeta CDR3 rearrangement, sequence reads were collapsed and filtered. For each sample, productive Simpson clonality was calculated as the square root of Simpson's diversity index over productive rearrangements. TCRdb re-hosts the immuneACCESS table, in-frame sequences only. Its copies lack some clones; in the studies checked, an unresolved V gene accounts for under half of them, and the cause for the rest is not known. V and J calls and clone size follow that table, whereas D and trimming were derived from the DNA. In this sample the table shows over 50,000 clones, 75% to 95% of which occur a single time. Around 6.5% of the sample goes to the ten largest clones.

Relative to germline, V is 4 bases shorter and J is 4 bases shorter, with 13 bases between their ends. Including cysteine and phenylalanine, the CDR3 has 14 amino acids. Only the CDR3 region is kept as DNA, spanning 42 bases read in frame from base 1. Taken from the germline V gene (reference sequence), the CDR1 and CDR2 loops are LGHDT and YNNKEL. Recombination connected TRBV3-1 (or the pseudogene TRBV3-2) to TRBJ1-2; a tentative D match to TRBD1 spans 6 bases. The sequencing sample was made of peripheral blood. This TCR was recovered from a man between 50 and 59 years old with active COVID-19. The sequenced DNA is TGTGCCAGCAGCCGGGGGCTTTCCCGCTATGGCTACACCTTC. It encodes CASSRGLSRYGYTF.